This T cell receptor (beta chain) was identified in a study of shared clonotypes between healthy human individuals. TCRdb keeps only in-frame clones here, not all; method: immunoSEQ multiplex PCR. The data show about 1 million clones, with 75% to 80% seen just once and more than 0.45% held by the top ten. The CDR3 sequence is 11 residues long. From germline, CDR1 is SGHRS and CDR2 YFSETQ. V was trimmed by 7 bases and J by 4 bases, leaving 9 bases between them. Comments on this clone: This sample also contains other DNA sequences that code for the same CDR3.

The chain carries TRBV5-1 and TRBJ2-7, with D possibly being TRBD2 (6 bases). Sequencing was done on a sample of memory CD4+ T cells from PBMCs. Sample subset: CD45RA-negative fraction. The source is a man younger than 30 in good health. Some clones in this sample may be carry-over from other donors' samples. The CDR3 here is CASRDFYEQYF. CDR3 DNA sequence: TGCGCCAGCCGGGACTTTTACGAGCAGTACTTC.